This T cell receptor (beta chain) comes out of a study of post-analysis software for immune sequencing data. Across the whole study: Recorded disease courses covered relapsing-remitting, secondary progressive and progressive-relapsing multiple sclerosis. Some patients had no subtype annotation. Study results and limitations: The study found significantly lower normalized Chao1 diversity in multiple sclerosis patients than in controls. Four to six TRBV segments were significantly more frequent in patients than in controls. TRBV5-6, TRBV5-1 and TRBV20-1 were among these segments.

Built from TCR beta cDNA, the libraries had unique molecular identifiers in them. T cells numbering roughly 1 to 10 million yielded cDNA molecules that totaled about 500,000. TCRdb re-called the PCR reads through MiXCR, storing one row per CDR3 protein. The sample carries roughly 730,000 distinct CDR3 sequences, 30% recorded once. Trimming at V came to 0 bases and at J to 3 bases, leaving 7 bases not matched to a gene. Germline V gene lookup returns CDR1 LGHNA and CDR2 YSLEER. This CDR3 has 17 amino acids. This clonotype was picked up many times. Its antigen is unknown. The V call is TRBV4-3, the J call TRBJ2-3; 9 bases agree with TRBD2. The sequencing sample was made of blood. The TCR was taken from a girl between 10 and 17 years old with multiple sclerosis. The CDR3 DNA is TGCGCCAGCAGCCAAGATACCCGACTAGCGGAGACAGATACGCAGTATTTT. It translates to CASSQDTRLAETDTQYF.